These 15 T cell receptor beta chains originate from one sample sequenced in a study of T-cell reconstitution after alpha-beta-depleted transplantation in children. Unique molecular identifiers were used in preparing the TCRbeta library. TCRdb independently ran MiXCR on the PCR reads; one entry per CDR3 protein. This sample yields about 250,000 distinct CDR3 sequences, of which more than 20% are seen a single time; around 4.8% belongs to the top ten. This sample comprised PBMCs, mostly from graft donor cells, obtained 360 days after TCRalphabeta/CD19-depleted stem cell transplant. These receptors were taken from a female patient aged 2-15 years who had a stem cell transplant for congenital amegakaryocytic thrombocytopenia, so the T cells may come from the graft donor.

This clonotype was seen only once. The chain joins TRBV7-6 to TRBJ2-5; a possible D gene is TRBD2 (5 bases). The V end was cut by 2 bases, the J end by 4 bases, with 11 bases between. The germline V gene has CDR1 SGHVS and CDR2 FNYEAQ. The CDR3 length is 14 residues. CDR3 DNA sequence: TGTGCCAGCAGCTTAATTCCGGGGATAGAGACCCAGTACTTC. Its translation: CASSLIPGIETQYF. The whole variable domain, remainder taken from reference TRBV7-6 and TRBJ2-5, is GAGVSQSPRYKVTKRGQDVALRCDPISGHVSLYWYRQALGQGPEFLTYFNYEAQQDKSGLPNDRFSAERPEGSISTLTIQRTEQRDSAMYRCASSLIPGIETQYFGPGTRLLVL.

This clonotype appeared a few times. V gene TRBV5-1 combines with J gene TRBJ2-3, with 7 bases matching TRBD2. This CDR3 spans 16 amino acids. Germline V gene sequence: CDR1 SGHRS, CDR2 YFSETQ. Germline trimming cut 4 bases from V and 1 base from J; bases unmatched to any gene: 9. DNA for the CDR3: TGCGCCAGCAGCCGCAGGGAGGGATGGGGCACAGATACGCAGTATTTT. The encoded protein is CASSRREGWGTDTQYF.

CDR3 DNA: TGTGCCATCAGTGGTGAACTAGCTAACACCGGGGAGCTGTTTTTT. Protein sequence: CAISGELANTGELFF. This chain joins TRBV10-3 and TRBJ2-2; D possibly corresponds to TRBD2 (6 bases). Germline CDR1 reads ENHRY; CDR2 reads SYGVKD. The V gene lost 4 bases and the J gene lost 2 bases, with 11 bases spanning the gap. This CDR3 has 15 residues.

This clonotype occurred a few times. In nucleotides, the CDR3 is TGTGCCAGCAGTTCAGGGTCCACCGGGGAGCTGTTTTTT. The encoded protein is CASSSGSTGELFF. The chain combines TRBV2 with TRBJ2-2; D possibly corresponds to TRBD1 (5 bases). Deletions cut 5 bases from V and 4 bases from J, with 8 bases between. Germline V gives CDR1 SNHLY, CDR2 FYNNEI. CDR3 size: 13 residues.

A few counts support this clonotype. This chain connects TRBV12-3 or TRBV12-4 to TRBJ2-3; no clear D gene. V shed 6 bases and J shed 6 bases, with 7 bases lying between them. This CDR3 is 11 amino acids long. Here the CDR3 reads CASRIKDTQYF. The CDR3 coding sequence is TGTGCCAGCAGGATTAAGGATACGCAGTATTTT.

The V and J genes are TRBV7-7 and TRBJ2-1; tentatively, D is TRBD2 (6 bases). Trimming removed 1 base from V and 0 bases from J, with 13 bases in between. CDR1 is SSHAT and CDR2 is FNYEAQ in the germline V gene (reference sequence). The CDR3 sequence is 17 residues long. Here the CDR3 reads CASSLVVTRDSYNEQFF. In DNA form, the CDR3 reads TGTGCCAGCAGCTTAGTGGTGACTAGGGACTCCTACAATGAGCAGTTCTTC.

This clonotype came up a few times. The J gene is TRBJ1-6, the V gene TRBV18; D call uncertain. V lost 8 bases and J 14 bases, leaving 7 bases between the germline ends. CDR1 and CDR2 (germline): KGHSH, LQKENI. The CDR3 has 9 amino acids. CDR3 DNA: TGTGCCAGCGCGGGCGCCCTCCACTTT. Its translation: CASAGALHF.

The rearrangement uses TRBV4-2 and TRBJ2-7, with 8 bases aligning to TRBD1. The germline V gene has CDR1 LGHNA and CDR2 YNFKEQ. CDR3 length: 15 amino acids. V was clipped by 0 bases and J by 4 bases; unmatched bases: 5. The CDR3 sequence: CASSQERQGRYEQYF. In DNA form, the CDR3 reads TGTGCCAGCAGCCAAGAGCGACAGGGGAGATACGAGCAGTACTTC.

This clonotype was seen more than once but under ten times. This sequence joins TRBV9 and TRBJ1-3; D call uncertain. Germline lookup yields CDR1 SGDLS and CDR2 YYNGEE. CDR3 length: 15 amino acids. Between the trimmed V and J ends, which lost 1 base and 0 bases, there was a span of 8 bases. The CDR3 coding sequence is TGTGCCAGCAGCGTAACGGGAGGCTCTGGAAACACCATATATTTT. Protein product: CASSVTGGSGNTIYF.

The chain combines TRBV12-3 or TRBV12-4 with TRBJ2-4; TRBD2 is a possible D gene (5 bases). The CDR3 spans 16 residues. The V and J ends lost 1 base and 7 bases respectively, with 17 bases between them. The CDR3 here is CASSLVVHPPGNIQYF. The CDR3 DNA reads TGTGCCAGCAGTTTAGTGGTCCACCCACCGGGGAACATTCAGTACTTC.

V and J are TRBV29-1 and TRBJ2-1, with 10 bases fitting TRBD1. Germline trimming cut 6 bases from V and 9 bases from J; bases unmatched to any gene: 11. There are 14 residues in the CDR3. Germline lookup yields CDR1 SQVTM and CDR2 ANQGSEA. The DNA of the CDR3 is TGCAGCGTCGCCGGGACAGGGGTCCTACTTGAGCAGTTCTTC. Amino acid sequence: CSVAGTGVLLEQFF.

This clonotype occurred a few times. J is TRBJ2-7 and V is TRBV10-2; TRBD2 aligns across 11 bases. The CDR3 is made up of 15 amino acids. The V segment lost 0 bases and the J segment 4 bases; nucleotides outside the gene matches: 2. Germline assignment: CDR1 WSHSY and CDR2 SAAADI. The CDR3: CASSESLAGAYEQYF. The CDR3 nucleotides read TGCGCCAGCAGTGAGTCACTAGCGGGAGCTTACGAGCAGTACTTC.

This chain joins TRBV24-1 and TRBJ2-5, with TRBD1 matching over 9 bases. CDR1 and CDR2 from the germline V gene are KGHDR and SFDVKD. Germline trimming cut 9 bases from V and 4 bases from J; bases unmatched to any gene: 2. CDR3 length equals 12 residues. The DNA of the CDR3 is TGTGCCACCCGGGACAGGGCAGAGACCCAGTACTTC. Amino acid sequence: CATRDRAETQYF.

This clonotype was detected only a few times. V is TRBV5-1 and J is TRBJ2-3; 8 bases line up with TRBD2. The CDR3 runs 14 residues. Germline CDR1 reads SGHRS; CDR2 reads YFSETQ. The J segment lost 3 bases and the V segment lost 4 bases, leaving 4 bases of the junction unmatched. The CDR3 sequence is CASSISGATDTQYF. The DNA of the CDR3 is TGCGCCAGCAGCATTAGCGGGGCGACAGATACGCAGTATTTT.

This clonotype has a handful of counts. The chain is built from TRBV6-5 and TRBJ2-1; the match to TRBD1 covers 8 bases. This CDR3 region has 16 residues. The trim removed 0 bases at V and 10 bases at J, leaving 11 bases unmatched. Germline V gene lookup returns CDR1 MNHEY and CDR2 SVGAGI. CDR3 protein: CASSYSPETGDREQFF. Here the CDR3 DNA reads TGTGCCAGCAGTTACTCGCCCGAGACAGGGGATCGGGAGCAGTTCTTC.